A selection of T cell receptor beta chains follows, all from one sample in a study of blood T cell repertoires in COVID-19. This table comes from immunoSEQ multiplex PCR, and its TCRdb copy is limited to in-frame clones, with some not included. Of around 300,000 clones listed, roughly nine tenths are singletons. Specimen: peripheral blood. The receptors stem from a woman in her twenties or thirties with COVID-19, enrolled during active disease. Each CDR3 is given with its conserved first and last residue. Each record gives: CDR3 DNA, CDR3 protein, D gene, J gene, V gene, clone size. D genes are given only for firm matches. Clone size is shown for a subset of rows, as once, few, many or a class of expanded clone.

TGTGCCAGCAGCCGGGAGGAGGGCACCGGGGAGCTGTTTTTT | CASSREEGTGELFF | TRBD2 | TRBJ2-2 | TRBV6-5 | -
TGTGCCCCCCAGGCTAGGGTAGCGGGTAGACTCTACGAGCAGTACTTC | CAPQARVAGRLYEQYF | TRBD2 | TRBJ2-7 | TRBV24-1 | -
TGCGCCAGCAGCTCAACAGGGGGGACACCCTACGAGCAGTACTTC | CASSSTGGTPYEQYF | TRBD1 | TRBJ2-7 | TRBV5-1 | once
TGCAGCGTTGAAGCGGGGACAGGGAACCAAGAGACCCAGTACTTC | CSVEAGTGNQETQYF | TRBD1 | TRBJ2-5 | TRBV29-1 | -
TGTGCCAGTAGTCAGCTAGCGGGATTGGGAACCGGGGAGCTGTTTTTT | CASSQLAGLGTGELFF | TRBD2 | TRBJ2-2 | TRBV19 | once
TGTGCCATCAGTGAAGGGGGCACTGGAAACACCATATATTTT | CAISEGGTGNTIYF | TRBD1 | TRBJ1-3 | TRBV10-3 | few
TGTGCCAGCAGTTACACCGGGACAACCTACGAGCAGTACTTC | CASSYTGTTYEQYF | - | TRBJ2-7 | TRBV27 | -
TGTGCCATCAGTGGAGGGGGCGTCTATGGCTACACCTTC | CAISGGGVYGYTF | TRBD1 | TRBJ1-2 | TRBV10-3 | -
TGTGCCAGCAGCCCCGGAAGCGGGAAGGTGCGCCAAGAGACCCAGTACTTC | CASSPGSGKVRQETQYF | TRBD2 | TRBJ2-5 | TRBV5-4 | few
TGTGCCAGCAGCTTAATGCAGGGAGGGACTGGAAACACCATATATTTT | CASSLMQGGTGNTIYF | - | TRBJ1-3 | TRBV7-2 | -
TGTGCCTCCGCCTGGGGAGGTCCCACAGATACGCAGTATTTT | CASAWGGPTDTQYF | - | TRBJ2-3 | TRBV30 | -
TGTGCCAGCAGCTTAGGCCCCGCAGGGAACACTGAAGCTTTCTTT | CASSLGPAGNTEAFF | - | TRBJ1-1 | TRBV7-9 | few
TGTGCCAGCAGTTACGCATCGGGAGGGACCTACGAGCAGTACTTC | CASSYASGGTYEQYF | TRBD2 | TRBJ2-7 | TRBV6-5 | -
TGTGCCAGTAACATGGAGGACAGGGAGAATGGCTACACCTTC | CASNMEDRENGYTF | TRBD1 | TRBJ1-2 | TRBV19 | -
TGTGCCAGCAGCTTAGAAGTTGTGGCTAGCGGATACAATGAGCAGTTCTTC | CASSLEVVASGYNEQFF | TRBD2 | TRBJ2-1 | TRBV7-9 | -
TGTGCCTGGAGTGGAAGTATCTACGTCGGTGGGGCCAACGTCCTGACTTTC | CAWSGSIYVGGANVLTF | - | TRBJ2-6 | TRBV30 | -
TGTGCCAGTAGTTTCCCAGGGGGCGGAAACACCATATATTTT | CASSFPGGGNTIYF | TRBD1 | TRBJ1-3 | TRBV19 | -
TGTGCCAGCAGAGACAGGCGTTCCTACGAGCAGTACTTC | CASRDRRSYEQYF | - | TRBJ2-7 | TRBV6-5 | -
TGTGCCTGGAGTAGAGGACGGGGGGAGGGTTCACCCCTCCACTTT | CAWSRGRGEGSPLHF | - | TRBJ1-6 | TRBV30 | -
TGTGCCAGCAGCTCCGGACAGTACTCTGGAAACACCATATATTTT | CASSSGQYSGNTIYF | - | TRBJ1-3 | TRBV7-8 | once
TGCGCCAGCAGCTCACGAGTGGACACTGAAGCTTTCTTT | CASSSRVDTEAFF | - | TRBJ1-1 | TRBV5-1 | -
TGCAGTGCTAGTACTAGAAACACCGGGGAGCTGTTTTTT | CSASTRNTGELFF | - | TRBJ2-2 | TRBV20-1 | -
TGCGCCAGCAGCTTGGCCGGGGCAGGGGGTCTGGGCACTGAAGCTTTCTTT | CASSLAGAGGLGTEAFF | TRBD1 | TRBJ1-1 | TRBV5-1 | -
TGTGCCAGTAGAGTGTCGGAGGGAGGGTTCACTGAAGCTTTCTTT | CASRVSEGGFTEAFF | - | TRBJ1-1 | TRBV19 | -
TGTGCCAGCAGTTTAGGGGCCTACCGCTACAATGAGCAGTTCTTC | CASSLGAYRYNEQFF | - | TRBJ2-1 | TRBV27 | -
TGTGCCACCAGTGATTCCGGCTACCAGGGTGAGCAGTTCTTC | CATSDSGYQGEQFF | - | TRBJ2-1 | TRBV24-1 | -
TGTGCCAGCGGCCTCCCCGGCGCAGGGTCCGAGCAGTACTTC | CASGLPGAGSEQYF | - | TRBJ2-7 | TRBV11-2 | -
TGTGCCAGCAGTTTATACGGGGGGAACACTGAAGCTTTCTTT | CASSLYGGNTEAFF | - | TRBJ1-1 | TRBV28 | -
TGTGCCAGTAGTGGACAGGACTACAATGAGCAGTTCTTC | CASSGQDYNEQFF | TRBD1 | TRBJ2-1 | TRBV19 | -
TGTGCCTGGAGTAACTCCTACACTGAAGCTTTCTTT | CAWSNSYTEAFF | - | TRBJ1-1 | TRBV30 | -
TGCGCCAGCAGCCGACAGCTTTTGAACACTGAAGCTTTCTTT | CASSRQLLNTEAFF | - | TRBJ1-1 | TRBV4-1 | -
TGTGCCAGCATGGAACGGACTAGCACAGATACGCAGTATTTT | CASMERTSTDTQYF | - | TRBJ2-3 | TRBV2 | -
TGTGCCAGCAGCCCTTCGAGGGCTTTCACCGGGGAGCTGTTTTTT | CASSPSRAFTGELFF | - | TRBJ2-2 | TRBV7-2 | -